Listed below are T cell receptor beta chains from one sample, sequenced in a study of PD-1 blockade in mismatch repair-deficient tumors. The table came from immunoSEQ multiplex PCR; TCRdb's copy has only in-frame clones and leaves some out. The table includes around 38,000 clones, roughly 77% detected once. The sequences come from peripheral blood, collected 4 weeks after starting pembrolizumab. Source of these receptors: an adult with mismatch repair-deficient cancer. CDR3s include the opening cysteine and the closing phenylalanine or tryptophan.

>TRBV2|13|TRBJ1-2
CASSDGFEWGYTF
>TRBV5-1|20|TRBJ2-7
CARLRVRDSTIAASSYEQYF
>TRBV28|15|TRBJ2-3
CASINRGGSTDTQYF
>TRBV6-1|10|TRBJ2-1
CASSKNEQFF
>TRBV28|16|TRBJ2-2
CASSLQGGDWAGELFF
>TRBV27|14|TRBJ1-4
CASRQNRDNEKLFF
>TRBV6-6|14|TRBJ2-7
CASRMGQGEMEQYF
>TRBV30|13|TRBJ1-5
CAWSVGSTQPQHF
>TRBV14|13|TRBJ2-7
CASSPTTLYEQYF
>TRBV6-1|13|TRBJ2-3
CASSWTSTDTQYF
>TRBV5-1|13|TRBJ2-5
CASSLDSRYTQYF
>TRBV10-3|16|TRBJ2-2
CAISESGGQGAGELFF
>TRBV6-5|14|TRBJ1-3
CASAGGPSGNTIYF
>TRBV13|14|TRBJ1-2
CASSLGGGTDGYTF
>TRBV29-1|15|TRBJ2-1
CSVRTRTSGYNEQFF
>TRBV5-4|13|TRBJ1-1
CASSLIQNTEAFF
>TRBV10-3|17|TRBJ1-1
CAISEFLRGKGNTEAFF
>TRBV6-1|15|TRBJ1-5
CASSEREEGNQPQHF
>TRBV5-4|15|TRBJ1-2
CASSHRDREYYGYTF
>TRBV7-9|17|TRBJ1-1
CASSSPTLHQGRTEAFF
>TRBV25-1|14|TRBJ1-2
CASSDHTPNYGYTF
>TRBV28|15|TRBJ2-1
CATCFSGTSREEQFF
>TRBV10-3|15|TRBJ1-5
CAISGRGGENQPQHF
>TRBV5-1|15|TRBJ2-3
CASSLGLASTDTQYF